Listed below are T cell receptor beta chains from one sample, sequenced in a study of OX40 agonist ivuxolimab in advanced cancers. Generated by immunoSEQ multiplex PCR, the TCRdb table keeps only in-frame clones and is missing some. The table lists 66,000 or so clones, roughly 84% of them singletons. Sequencing used CD4+ or CD8+ T cells sorted from blood, obtained in a trial of the OX40 agonist ivuxolimab. The receptors stem from an adult with an advanced solid tumor such as melanoma, head and neck, liver or kidney cancer. Each CDR3 is given with its conserved first and last residue. The D gene is left open where the match is weak. Only part of the rows carry a size: once, few, many, or a class if the clone is expanded.

-	-	TRBV4-3	TRBJ2-5	TGCGCCAGCAGCCAAGAGACCCAAGAGACCCAGTACTTC	CASSQETQETQYF
-	-	TRBV5-4	TRBJ2-7	TGTGCCAGCAGCTTGGACAGGGAAACCTACGAGCAGTACTTC	CASSLDRETYEQYF
TRBD1	-	TRBV6-5	TRBJ2-1	TGTGCCAGCACTGACCAGGGGGCAAATGAGCAGTTCTTC	CASTDQGANEQFF
-	-	TRBV6-5	TRBJ1-2	TGTGCCAGCAGTTACACGGGTGACTATGGCTACACCTTC	CASSYTGDYGYTF
-	-	TRBV6-4	TRBJ1-4	TGTGCCAGCAGTAGAAGTCCGGCGCCTAATGAAAAACTGTTTTTT	CASSRSPAPNEKLFF
-	once	TRBV28	TRBJ2-7	TGTGCCAGCAGCCGCAGGGCGGGATTCTACGAGCAGTACTTC	CASSRRAGFYEQYF
-	-	TRBV2	TRBJ2-7	TGTGCCAGCAGGGCCACCCTTAGACAGTCATCCTACGAGCAGTACTTC	CASRATLRQSSYEQYF
-	-	TRBV5-1	TRBJ2-3	TGCGCCAGCAGCTTGGCAGTTACAGGGGATACGCAGTATTTT	CASSLAVTGDTQYF
-	-	TRBV2	TRBJ1-5	TGTGCCAGCAGTGAGGACGGCAATCAGCCCCAGCATTTT	CASSEDGNQPQHF
TRBD1	-	TRBV5-1	TRBJ2-7	TGCGCCAGCAGCCTGTCGGCAGGGGGCCGGAACGAGCAGTACTTC	CASSLSAGGRNEQYF
TRBD1	-	TRBV2	TRBJ2-1	TGTGCCAGCAGTGAATCACAGGGGGTCGCACGAGAGCAGTTCTTC	CASSESQGVAREQFF
-	few	TRBV2	TRBJ2-5	TGTGCCAGCAGTGAAATCCCAGGCCAAGAGACCCAGTACTTC	CASSEIPGQETQYF
-	-	TRBV11-2	TRBJ2-3	TGTGCCAGCAGCGGGTTGCTTAGTACTAGCACAGATACGCAGTATTTT	CASSGLLSTSTDTQYF
-	-	TRBV11-1	TRBJ2-1	TGTGCCAGCAGCTTAGAAGGGGAGAACAATGAGCAGTTCTTC	CASSLEGENNEQFF
TRBD1	-	TRBV23-1	TRBJ1-6	TGCGCCAGCAGTCGTACGCTCCGGGACAGAAATTCACCCCTCCACTTT	CASSRTLRDRNSPLHF
-	-	TRBV6-1	TRBJ2-5	TGTGCCAGCAGTGAATATTACTACCAAGAGACCCAGTACTTC	CASSEYYYQETQYF
-	-	TRBV6-1	TRBJ1-5	TGTGCCAGCAGAGAAGTAGGGGTTTATCAGCCCCAGCATTTT	CASREVGVYQPQHF
TRBD2	-	TRBV5-4	TRBJ2-7	TGTGCCAGCAGCTTCTGGGGACTAGCGGGAGACGAGCAGTACTTC	CASSFWGLAGDEQYF